Each of the 28 T cell receptor beta chains below was sequenced from the same sample in a study of blood T cell repertoires in COVID-19. Assay used: immunoSEQ multiplex PCR; TCRdb lists only in-frame clones, some missing. The data contain about 42,000 clones, 70% to 90% of them seen just once; the ten biggest clones take up approximately 13%. The sample consisted of peripheral blood. These receptors came from a woman between 65 and 79 years old in a cohort sampled during active COVID-19.

The chain carries TRBV7-9 and TRBJ2-1; 9 bases line up with TRBD2. V shed 2 bases and J 0 bases; nucleotides not matched to a gene: 8. The CDR3 is 18 amino acids. CDR1 and CDR2 from the germline V gene are SEHNR and FQNEAQ (reference sequence). The CDR3 DNA reads as TGTGCCAGCAGCTTAAATCTAGCGGGAAGAAACTCCTACAATGAGCAGTTCTTC. Amino acid sequence: CASSLNLAGRNSYNEQFF.

CDR3 region: CASSLGPTGYNEQFF. The DNA for the CDR3 is TGTGCCAGCAGCTTAGGTCCAACAGGCTACAATGAGCAGTTCTTC. The V and J genes are TRBV7-3 and TRBJ2-1; D is perhaps TRBD1 (5 bases). V was trimmed by 2 bases and J by 3 bases, leaving 11 bases between them. Per the germline V gene, CDR1 is SGHTA and CDR2 is FQGTGA. The CDR3 extends over 15 amino acids.

This rearrangement joins TRBV28 to TRBJ1-4, with TRBD1 matching 10 bases. The germline CDR1 and CDR2 sequences are MDHEN and SYDVKM. J gave up 8 bases and V 3 bases, and 6 bases lay outside the gene matches. The CDR3 has 15 amino acids. The CDR3 region is CASSFLGTGAEKLFF. The CDR3 bases are TGTGCCAGCAGTTTTCTCGGGACAGGGGCGGAAAAACTGTTTTTT.

V usage is TRBV30 and J usage is TRBJ2-7; no definite D call. CDR1 GTSNPN and CDR2 SVGIG come from the germline V gene (reference sequence). The CDR3 consists of 12 residues. The germline V and J ends were trimmed by 2 bases and 0 bases, with 5 bases remaining between them. CDR3 coding DNA: TGTGCCTGGAGTCCCCGCTCCTACGAGCAGTACTTC. Amino acid sequence: CAWSPRSYEQYF.

This chain links TRBV30 with TRBJ2-2; D gene uncertain. Per the germline V gene, CDR1 is GTSNPN and CDR2 is SVGIG (reference sequence). V dropped 7 bases and J dropped 6 bases, with 9 bases sitting between them. The CDR3 length is 11 residues. The CDR3 bases are TGTGCCTCTCATGGAGCCGGGGAGCTGTTTTTT. Translation gives CASHGAGELFF.

J is TRBJ2-3 and V is TRBV18, with D possibly matching TRBD2 (5 bases). The length of the CDR3 is 12 residues. Germline values: CDR1 KGHSH, CDR2 LQKENI. The V end lost 2 bases, the J end lost 6 bases, and 6 bases lay between the germline ends. The CDR3 region has the DNA TGTGCCAGCTCACCAGGGGAGGATACGCAGTATTTT. Its protein is CASSPGEDTQYF.

This clone was counted only a few times. The chain has TRBV5-1 and TRBJ1-5, with 11 bases that match TRBD1. Germline CDR1 is SGHRS and CDR2 is YFSETQ. V trimming: 3 bases; J trimming: 9 bases; junction bases outside the gene matches: 5. This CDR3 is built from 14 residues. The CDR3 spells CASSYGQGAGPQHF. DNA of the CDR3: TGCGCCAGCAGCTACGGACAGGGGGCAGGGCCCCAGCATTTT.

This chain connects TRBV28 to TRBJ2-7; 11 positions agree with TRBD2. The CDR3 is made up of 14 amino acids. Germline values: CDR1 MDHEN, CDR2 SYDVKM. J gave up 12 bases and V 2 bases, and 9 bases lay outside the gene matches. CDR3: CASSLTSGSTFRYF. The CDR3 DNA reads TGTGCCAGCAGTTTAACTAGCGGGAGTACGTTTCGGTACTTC.

On this clone: Since no conserved phenylalanine or tryptophan closes the CDR3, a read error is the likely cause. This rearrangement joins TRBV5-1 to TRBJ2-7, with D possibly matching TRBD2 (6 bases). Between the trimmed V and J ends, which lost 0 bases and 0 bases, there was a span of 7 bases. The CDR3 is 14 amino acids. CDR1 is SGHRS and CDR2 is YFSETQ in the germline V gene. The CDR3 sequence is CASSLEDYSYEQYL. DNA of the CDR3: TGCGCCAGCAGCTTGGAGGACTACTCCTACGAGCAGTACCTC.

CDR3 sequence: CASSLGGSRTGELFF. The CDR3 nucleotides read TGTGCCAGCAGCTTAGGCGGGAGTCGGACCGGGGAGCTGTTTTTT. V is TRBV11-2 and J is TRBJ2-2; the match to TRBD2 covers 7 bases. This CDR3 contains 15 residues. Germline CDR1 SGHAT, CDR2 FQNNGV. The J segment lost 5 bases and the V segment lost 1 base, leaving 4 bases of the junction unmatched.

This clone was counted between two and nine times. This sequence joins TRBV19 and TRBJ2-3, with 10 bases identical to TRBD2. The ends lost 8 bases at V and 5 bases at J; junction bases unmatched: 10. The CDR3 contains 15 residues. In germline, CDR1 is LNHDA, CDR2 SQIVND (reference sequence). Here the CDR3 reads CASRDSLAGVDTQYF. CDR3 sequence (DNA): TGTGCCAGTCGGGACTCCCTAGCGGGAGTAGATACGCAGTATTTT.

This clone was observed a single time. The chain combines TRBV3-1 (or the pseudogene TRBV3-2) with TRBJ1-6; 8 positions match TRBD1. Per germline, CDR1 LGHDT and CDR2 YNNKEL (reference sequence). The CDR3 runs to 16 residues. V was clipped by 2 bases and J by 8 bases; unmatched bases: 8. This chain's CDR3 is CASSQWQTGADSPLHF. The CDR3 DNA reads as TGTGCCAGCAGCCAATGGCAGACAGGGGCGGATTCACCCCTCCACTTT.

This clone was recorded a few times. This chain links TRBV7-9 with TRBJ2-7; 10 positions match TRBD2. Trimming took 5 bases from V and 7 from J; bases not matched to a gene: 11. CDR1 and CDR2 (germline): SEHNR, FQNEAQ (reference sequence). The CDR3 is 15 residues long. CDR3 sequence reads: CASSPRSGGAREQYF. The CDR3 region has the DNA TGTGCCAGCAGCCCACGGAGCGGGGGGGCCCGGGAGCAGTACTTC.

The DNA for the CDR3 is TGTGCCAGCAGCTTGGGGGGAGGCCGGGGTTGGATAGACAATGAGCAGTTCTTC. As protein: CASSLGGGRGWIDNEQFF. This chain links TRBV11-3 with TRBJ2-1, with D possibly TRBD2 on 6 matching bases. CDR3 length: 18 amino acids. Per germline, CDR1 SGHNT and CDR2 YENEEA. The germline V and J ends were trimmed by 3 bases and 5 bases, with 23 bases remaining between them.

The chain joins TRBV5-6 to TRBJ1-2; TRBD1 is a possible D gene (6 bases). V was cut by 4 bases and J by 8 bases, with 24 bases left in between. In germline, CDR1 is SGHDT, CDR2 YYEEEE. The CDR3 sequence is 16 residues long. CDR3 protein: CASSRGAGALLSGYTF. In DNA, the CDR3 is TGTGCCAGCAGCCGGGGGGCAGGGGCACTGCTCTCCGGCTACACCTTC.

The chain is built from TRBV19 and TRBJ2-5, with a weak D call TRBD2 (6 bases). Germline loops: CDR1 LNHDA, CDR2 SQIVND (reference sequence). The CDR3 has 15 residues. The V end was cut by 4 bases, the J end by 5 bases, with 17 bases between. The CDR3 nucleotides are TGTGCCAGTAGTAGTGACGGGGGTAGGCGGGAGACCCAGTACTTC. Protein sequence: CASSSDGGRRETQYF.

The chain has TRBV21-1 and TRBJ2-1; whether TRBD1, the table's D call, matches the DNA was not checked. TRBV21-1 is a pseudogene locus. The CDR3 totals 15 residues. As DNA, the CDR3 is TGTGCCAGCAGCATCCGACAGGGGCCCTACAATGAGCAGTTCTTC. Translating it yields CASSIRQGPYNEQFF.

This chain connects TRBV29-1 to TRBJ2-3; the match to TRBD2 covers 8 bases. Germline trimming cut 4 bases from V and 1 base from J; bases unmatched to any gene: 4. The CDR3 totals 14 residues. Germline V lookup: CDR1 SQVTM, CDR2 ANQGSEA. CDR3 sequence reads: CSVVGSGGTDTQYF. CDR3 DNA sequence: TGCAGCGTTGTAGGTAGCGGGGGCACAGATACGCAGTATTTT.

The CDR3 DNA sequence: TGTGCCAGCAGCCTCGGACAGGGGGCAAACACAGATACGCAGTATTTT. This gives the protein CASSLGQGANTDTQYF. V gene TRBV7-3 combines with J gene TRBJ2-3; TRBD1 matches 11 bases. CDR1 and CDR2 (germline): SGHTA, FQGTGA. Trimming at V came to 5 bases and at J to 2 bases, leaving 6 bases not matched to a gene. This CDR3 region has 16 residues. Variable domain in full (rest from reference TRBV7-3 and TRBJ2-3): GAGVSQTPSNKVTEKGKYVELRCDPISGHTALYWYRQSLGQGPEFLIYFQGTGAADDSGLPNDRFFAVRPEGSVSTLKIQRTERGDSAVYLCASSLGQGANTDTQYFGPGTRLTVL.

V usage is TRBV4-3 and J usage is TRBJ2-5; the match to TRBD2 covers 11 bases. The V segment lost 0 bases and the J segment 5 bases; nucleotides outside the gene matches: 8. Per germline, CDR1 LGHNA and CDR2 YSLEER. CDR3 size: 17 residues. The CDR3 here is CASSQDLRTSGSETQYF. CDR3 nucleotides: TGCGCCAGCAGCCAAGATCTCCGGACTAGCGGGTCGGAGACCCAGTACTTC.

The CDR3: CASNRDSGSGEQYF. The CDR3 nucleotides are TGTGCCAGTAACCGGGATAGCGGGTCCGGGGAGCAGTACTTC. The chain links TRBV6-6 to TRBJ2-7, with 7 bases identical to TRBD2. Germline V gene data show CDR1 as MNHNY and CDR2 as SVGAGI (reference sequence). The CDR3 is 14 residues long. The V gene end was trimmed by 9 bases and the J gene end by 7 bases; junction bases not matched to a gene: 15.

The sample holds a few counts of this clone. The V call is TRBV10-2, the J call TRBJ1-4, with TRBD1 matching 9 bases. This CDR3 spans 15 amino acids. Germline-derived CDR1 and CDR2 are WSHSY and SAAADI. V lost 6 bases, J lost 7 bases, and 9 bases stayed unmatched. The CDR3 sequence: CASRANRGPGEKLFF. CDR3 sequence (DNA): TGCGCCAGCAGGGCGAACAGGGGGCCAGGTGAAAAACTGTTTTTT.

The chain employs TRBV13 and TRBJ1-2; weak D call: TRBD1 (6 bases). CDR1 and CDR2 from the germline V gene are PRHDT and FYEKMQ (reference sequence). The CDR3 length is 17 residues. Trimming cost V 1 base and J 0 bases, with 15 bases left between them. The CDR3 nucleotides read TGTGCCAGCAGCTTAGAACAGGGAAGGGGAGCTAACTATGGCTACACCTTC. Its translation is CASSLEQGRGANYGYTF.

The chain is built from TRBV6-5 and TRBJ1-1; D perhaps matches TRBD1 (5 bases). The CDR3 is 15 amino acids. Per germline, CDR1 MNHEY and CDR2 SVGAGI. Trimming pared 6 bases from V and 1 base from J, leaving 15 bases between. The CDR3 coding sequence is TGTGCCAGCAGCGGGGGATTACAGAGGAACACTGAAGCTTTCTTT. This codes for CASSGGLQRNTEAFF.

The CDR3 loop reads CASSQRDSNQPQHF. The CDR3 nucleotides read TGTGCCAGCTCACAAAGAGATAGCAATCAGCCCCAGCATTTT. The chain joins TRBV18 to TRBJ1-5; D is unclear. Per germline, CDR1 KGHSH and CDR2 LQKENI. The CDR3 extends over 14 amino acids. V dropped 4 bases and J dropped 0 bases, with 7 bases sitting between them.

The genes are TRBV5-4 and TRBJ1-2; 10 bases map to TRBD1. V was pared by 4 bases and J by 2 bases, with 5 bases of the junction left unmatched. The V gene's germline CDR1 is SGHNT and CDR2 YYREEE (reference sequence). The CDR3 has 15 amino acids. The CDR3 sequence: CASSRRTGGNYGYTF. The CDR3 DNA reads as TGTGCCAGCAGCCGAAGGACAGGGGGGAACTATGGCTACACCTTC.

Here the CDR3 reads CASSVDQGVTGELFF. The CDR3 DNA reads as TGTGCCAGCAGCGTAGATCAAGGAGTCACCGGGGAGCTGTTTTTT. The chain links TRBV9 to TRBJ2-2, with D hard to call. The CDR3 runs 15 residues. V lost 0 bases and J 4 bases, leaving 10 bases between the germline ends. The germline V gene encodes CDR1 SGDLS and CDR2 YYNGEE.

The V call is TRBV5-1, the J call TRBJ1-4; 7 nucleotides agree with TRBD1. V was pared by 7 bases and J by 4 bases, with 10 bases of the junction left unmatched. Germline V gene data show CDR1 as SGHRS and CDR2 as YFSETQ. The length of the CDR3 is 15 residues. The CDR3 sequence is CASSSPQGGNEKLFF. In nucleotides, the CDR3 is TGCGCCAGCTCTTCCCCCCAGGGGGGTAATGAAAAACTGTTTTTT.